This T cell receptor beta chain is drawn from a study of T-cell reconstitution after alpha-beta-depleted transplantation in children. This clonotype was recorded at least ten times. The antigen is unknown. During its preparation, the TCRbeta library received unique molecular identifiers. MiXCR, run by TCRdb on the PCR reads, gives a single entry per CDR3 protein. The table shows approximately 210,000 distinct CDR3 sequences, with about a sixth occurring only once. Overall study findings and caveats: Reportedly, only several hundred clones from non-depleted graft cells drove alpha-beta T-cell counts at about two months. Surviving recipient T cells and intrathymic progenitors accounted for some patients' high TCRbeta diversity at day 60.

Germline V gene data show CDR1 as MDHEN and CDR2 as SYDVKM. This CDR3 has 16 residues. The trim removed 2 bases at V and 3 bases at J, leaving 7 bases unmatched. Sequenced material: PBMCs, mostly from graft donor cells, taken 360 days after TCRalphabeta/CD19-depleted stem cell transplant. J is TRBJ2-3 and V is TRBV28, with 8 nucleotides matching TRBD2. The sequence was obtained from a male patient aged 2-15 years who had a stem cell transplant for acute lymphoblastic leukemia, so the T cells may come from the graft donor. The DNA for the CDR3 is TGTGCCAGCAGTTTAGGGGCGGGAGGTATTACAGATACGCAGTATTTT. This translates into CASSLGAGGITDTQYF.